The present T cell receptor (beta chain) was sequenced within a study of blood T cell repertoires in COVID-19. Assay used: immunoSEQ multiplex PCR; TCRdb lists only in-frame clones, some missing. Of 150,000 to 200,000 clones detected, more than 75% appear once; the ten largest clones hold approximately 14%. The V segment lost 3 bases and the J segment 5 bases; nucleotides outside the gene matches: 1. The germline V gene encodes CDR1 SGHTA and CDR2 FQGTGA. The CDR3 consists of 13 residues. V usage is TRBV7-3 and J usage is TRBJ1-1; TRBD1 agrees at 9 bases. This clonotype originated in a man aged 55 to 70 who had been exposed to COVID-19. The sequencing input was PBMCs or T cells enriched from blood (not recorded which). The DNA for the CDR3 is TGTGCCAGCAGCTTTGGGACAGGGACTGAAGCTTTCTTT. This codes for CASSFGTGTEAFF.